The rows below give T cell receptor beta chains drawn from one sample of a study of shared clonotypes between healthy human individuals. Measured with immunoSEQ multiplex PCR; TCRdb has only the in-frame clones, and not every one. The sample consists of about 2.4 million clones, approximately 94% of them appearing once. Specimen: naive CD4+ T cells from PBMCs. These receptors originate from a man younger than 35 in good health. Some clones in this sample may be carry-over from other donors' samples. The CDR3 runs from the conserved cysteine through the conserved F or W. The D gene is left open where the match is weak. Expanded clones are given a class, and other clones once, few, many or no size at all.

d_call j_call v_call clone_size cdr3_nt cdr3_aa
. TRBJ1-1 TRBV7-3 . TGTGCCAGCAGCGCGACAGGTGGGGAAAACACTGAAGCTTTCTTT CASSATGGENTEAFF
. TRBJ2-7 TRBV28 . TGTGCCAGCAGTCCATTACCGTCACAGGGATTAGTTGTGCAGTACTTC CASSPLPSQGLVVQYF
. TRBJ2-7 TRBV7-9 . TGTGCCAGCAGAGAGGGGGGCAGGGGCACAGGCGAGCAGTACTTC CASREGGRGTGEQYF
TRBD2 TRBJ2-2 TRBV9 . TGTGCCAGCAGCGTAGACCTAGCGGGGGGTCCCGGGGAGCTGTTTTTT CASSVDLAGGPGELFF
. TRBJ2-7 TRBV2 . TGTGCCAGCAGTGATCCCAGGGGACCCTACGAGCAGTACTTC CASSDPRGPYEQYF
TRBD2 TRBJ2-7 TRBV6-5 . TGTGCCAGCACCCGACTAGCGGGCAACTACGAGCAGTACTTC CASTRLAGNYEQYF
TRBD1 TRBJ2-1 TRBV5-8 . TGTGCCACCCCGGACAGGGTGGGCAGCAATGAGCAGTTCTTC CATPDRVGSNEQFF
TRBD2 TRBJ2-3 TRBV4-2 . TGTGCCAGCAGCCAAGGCGTAGCGGGAGGCCTAGATACGCAGTATTTT CASSQGVAGGLDTQYF
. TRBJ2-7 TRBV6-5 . TGTGCCAGCAGTTACAACCACCTGGGCCCTTACGAGCAGTACTTC CASSYNHLGPYEQYF
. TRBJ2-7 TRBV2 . TGTGCCAGCAGATATTCGGACAGCACGCTCTCCTACGAGCAGTACTTC CASRYSDSTLSYEQYF
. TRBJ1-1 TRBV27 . TGTGCCAGCAGTTCGTACTCCGGACAGTCGAACACTGAAGCTTTCTTT CASSSYSGQSNTEAFF
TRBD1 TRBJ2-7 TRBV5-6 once TGTGCCAGCAGAAGCAGACCGGGACAGGGATCCTACGAGCAGTACTTC CASRSRPGQGSYEQYF
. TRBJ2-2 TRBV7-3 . TGTGCCAGCAGCCCGACAGGGAACACCGGGGAGCTGTTTTTT CASSPTGNTGELFF
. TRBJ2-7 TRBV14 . TGTGCCAGCAGCCAAGATAAAAAGGGACAAGGCTATGTTTACGAGCAGTACTTC CASSQDKKGQGYVYEQYF
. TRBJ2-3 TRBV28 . TGTGCCAGCGGATTCCGTGACTATTTT CASGFRDYF
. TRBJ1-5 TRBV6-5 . TGTGCCAGCAGTACCATAGGTAGCAATCAGCCCCAGCATTTT CASSTIGSNQPQHF
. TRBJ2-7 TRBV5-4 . TGTGCCAGCAGCTTCCCCGGCGGGGATCGACCAGGCGAGCAGTACTTC CASSFPGGDRPGEQYF
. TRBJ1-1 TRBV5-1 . TGCGCCAGCAGCTTCAGCCAGAACACTGAAGCTTTCTTT CASSFSQNTEAFF
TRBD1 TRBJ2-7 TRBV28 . TGTGCCAGCAGTTTCCCCGGAACAGGGGTTTTCTACGAGCAGTACTTC CASSFPGTGVFYEQYF
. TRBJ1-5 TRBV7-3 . TGTGCCAGCAGCCCCGAGGGCAATCAGCCCCAGCATTTT CASSPEGNQPQHF